This T cell receptor beta chain appears in the sequencing data of a study of T-cell reconstitution after alpha-beta-depleted transplantation in children. Study-wide findings and caveats: Newly produced T cells mostly accounted for T-cell counts and diversity one year post-transplant.

A TCRbeta library incorporating unique molecular identifiers was prepared. TCRdb reprocessed the PCR reads with MiXCR, giving one entry per CDR3 protein. The repertoire holds 450,000 to 550,000 distinct CDR3 sequences, with more than 9.5% as singletons. The CDR3 is made up of 15 amino acids. CDR1 and CDR2 (germline): DFQATT, SNEGSKA (reference sequence). V was trimmed by 2 bases and J by 1 base, leaving 14 bases between them. This clonotype was seen a handful of times. Its antigen is not identified. The specimen comprised PBMCs, mostly from graft donor cells, sampled 180 days after TCRalphabeta/CD19-depleted stem cell transplant. This receptor was obtained from a female patient aged 2-9 years who had a stem cell transplant for aplastic anemia, so the T cells may come from the graft donor. The V and J genes are TRBV20-1 and TRBJ1-2; weak D call: TRBD1 (5 bases). In nucleotides, the CDR3 is TGCAGTGCTAGACCCGGGACGGCAGTTAACTATGGCTACACCTTC. Translating it yields CSARPGTAVNYGYTF.